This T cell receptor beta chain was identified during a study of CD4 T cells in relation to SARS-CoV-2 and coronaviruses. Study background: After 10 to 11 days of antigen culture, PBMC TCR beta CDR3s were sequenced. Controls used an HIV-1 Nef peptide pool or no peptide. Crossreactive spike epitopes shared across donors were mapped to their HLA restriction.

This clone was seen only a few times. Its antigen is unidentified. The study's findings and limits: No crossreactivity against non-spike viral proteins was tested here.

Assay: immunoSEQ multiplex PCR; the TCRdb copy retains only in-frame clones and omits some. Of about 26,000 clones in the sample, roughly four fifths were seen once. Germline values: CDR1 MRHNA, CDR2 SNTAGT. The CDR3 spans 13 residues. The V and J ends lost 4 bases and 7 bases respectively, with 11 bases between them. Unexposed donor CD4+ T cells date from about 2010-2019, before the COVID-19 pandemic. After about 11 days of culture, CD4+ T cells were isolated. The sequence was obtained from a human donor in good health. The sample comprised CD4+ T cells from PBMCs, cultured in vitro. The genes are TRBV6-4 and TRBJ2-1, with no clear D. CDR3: CASSARFGNEQFF. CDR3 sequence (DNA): TGTGCCAGCAGTGCTCGGTTTGGGAATGAGCAGTTCTTC.